The rows below give T cell receptor beta chains drawn from one sample of a study of blood T cell repertoires in COVID-19. Repertoires were generated with immunoSEQ multiplex PCR, while TCRdb's copy carries only in-frame clones and drops some. This table holds tens of thousands of clones, 70% to 85% found once. Material for sequencing was peripheral blood. These receptors came from a man aged 50-60 years with active or convalescent COVID-19. The CDR3 runs from the conserved cysteine through the conserved F or W. D genes are given only for firm matches. Part of the rows lack a size; the others show once, few, many or a class for expanded clones.

14	-	TRBV4-3	TRBJ1-4	-	CASSQEGVKEKLFF	TGCGCCAGCAGCCAAGAAGGGGTCAAGGAAAAACTGTTTTTT
12	-	TRBV2	TRBJ2-7	-	CASREVFHEQYF	TGTGCCAGCAGGGAAGTCTTCCACGAGCAGTACTTC
14	-	TRBV5-8	TRBJ2-5	-	CASSLHRVEETQYF	TGTGCCAGCAGCTTGCACAGGGTTGAAGAGACCCAGTACTTC
16	TRBD1	TRBV7-9	TRBJ2-5	-	CASSFFGQGMGETQYF	TGTGCCAGCAGCTTTTTCGGACAGGGAATGGGGGAGACCCAGTACTTC
16	TRBD1	TRBV6-1	TRBJ1-5	-	CASSDGTGTGNQPQHF	TGTGCCAGCAGTGACGGGACAGGGACGGGCAATCAGCCCCAGCATTTT
17	TRBD1	TRBV18	TRBJ1-5	-	CASSPGTGRSSNQPQHF	TGTGCCAGCTCACCTGGGACAGGGCGGTCCAGCAATCAGCCCCAGCATTTT
15	TRBD1	TRBV7-2	TRBJ2-1	-	CASSLRPGGSNEQFF	TGTGCCAGCAGCTTAAGACCAGGGGGTAGCAATGAGCAGTTCTTC
16	TRBD2	TRBV19	TRBJ2-4	-	CASSISGLAVKNIQYF	TGTGCCAGTAGTATCTCGGGACTAGCGGTTAAAAACATTCAGTACTTC
18	TRBD2	TRBV10-3	TRBJ2-7	-	CAISESISTSGESYEQYF	TGTGCCATCAGTGAGTCGATAAGTACTAGCGGGGAATCCTACGAGCAGTACTTC
15	TRBD2	TRBV2	TRBJ2-3	-	CASSFSGVKGDTQYF	TGTGCCAGCAGCTTTAGCGGGGTTAAAGGGGATACGCAGTATTTT
13	-	TRBV6-5	TRBJ1-2	-	CASNSGGGEGYTF	TGTGCCAGCAACTCCGGCGGGGGCGAAGGCTACACCTTC
17	TRBD2	TRBV7-6	TRBJ2-3	-	CASSLGTSGGSTDTQYF	TGTGCCAGCAGCTTAGGGACTAGCGGGGGAAGCACAGATACGCAGTATTTT
15	-	TRBV13	TRBJ2-2	-	CASSYRGGNTGELFF	TGTGCCAGCAGTTACAGGGGGGGGAACACCGGGGAGCTGTTTTTT
16	TRBD1	TRBV11-1	TRBJ2-1	-	CASTARTGIPLNEQFF	TGTGCCAGCACGGCTCGGACAGGCATCCCCCTCAATGAGCAGTTCTTC
18	-	TRBV10-3	TRBJ2-2	-	CAISDYLPGHSNTGELFF	TGTGCCATCAGTGACTATTTACCGGGACACTCGAACACCGGGGAGCTGTTTTTT
15	-	TRBV3-1/TRBV3-2	TRBJ1-5	-	CASSQDSTGNQPQHF	TGTGCCAGCAGCCAAGACAGCACGGGGAATCAGCCCCAGCATTTT
13	TRBD2	TRBV4-1	TRBJ2-7	-	CARERGQSYEQYF	TGCGCCAGAGAGCGGGGGCAATCCTACGAGCAGTACTTC
13	-	TRBV7-9	TRBJ1-1	-	CASSREANTEAFF	TGTGCCAGCAGCCGCGAAGCGAACACTGAAGCTTTCTTT
15	TRBD1	TRBV27	TRBJ2-1	-	CASSLTGGAYNEQFF	TGTGCCAGCAGTTTAACAGGGGGCGCCTACAATGAGCAGTTCTTC
15	-	TRBV2	TRBJ1-1	few	CATCQGLTRDTEAFF	TGTGCCACCTGTCAGGGACTAACGAGGGACACTGAAGCTTTCTTT
12	TRBD1	TRBV29-1	TRBJ2-5	-	CSARGWEETQYF	TGCAGCGCCAGGGGGTGGGAAGAGACCCAGTACTTC
15	TRBD1	TRBV7-2	TRBJ1-5	-	CASSLWAGGYQPQHF	TGTGCCAGCAGCTTATGGGCAGGGGGCTATCAGCCCCAGCATTTT
15	TRBD2	TRBV4-3	TRBJ2-3	-	CASSRTSGVADTQYF	TGCGCCAGCAGCCGAACTAGCGGGGTGGCAGATACGCAGTATTTT
14	TRBD1	TRBV6-5	TRBJ1-2	few	CASSQGASLYGYTF	TGTGCCAGCAGCCAGGGGGCGAGCCTCTATGGCTACACCTTC
14	TRBD2	TRBV19	TRBJ2-5	-	CASSGLAGYETQYF	TGTGCCAGTAGTGGACTAGCGGGGTATGAGACCCAGTACTTC
16	TRBD2	TRBV7-9	TRBJ2-2	few	CASSFRASGFTGELFF	TGTGCCAGCAGCTTTCGGGCTAGCGGATTCACCGGGGAGCTGTTTTTT
14	-	TRBV6-5	TRBJ2-7	-	CASLGQLFAYEQYF	TGTGCCAGCCTCGGACAGTTATTCGCCTACGAGCAGTACTTC
15	-	TRBV7-5	TRBJ1-3	few	CARSPDRGIGNTIYF	TGTGCCAGAAGTCCCGACAGGGGGATTGGAAACACCATATATTTT
12	TRBD1	TRBV29-1	TRBJ1-2	-	CSAETGGEGYTF	TGCAGCGCGGAGACAGGGGGCGAGGGCTACACCTTC
15	-	TRBV3-1/TRBV3-2	TRBJ2-7	-	CASSQDPTSSYEQYF	TGTGCCAGCAGCCAAGATCCCACGAGCTCCTACGAGCAGTACTTC
16	TRBD2	TRBV7-2	TRBJ2-5	-	CASSLASSGGQETQYF	TGTGCCAGCAGCTTAGCGAGTAGCGGGGGACAAGAGACCCAGTACTTC
16	-	TRBV4-1	TRBJ1-3	-	CASSPGRGAGSDTIYF	TGCGCCAGCAGCCCGGGGAGGGGCGCAGGATCGGACACCATATATTTT
13	-	TRBV6-5	TRBJ1-4	once	CASSYVLNEKLFF	TGTGCCAGCAGTTACGTCTTAAATGAAAAACTGTTTTTT
20	TRBD2	TRBV5-3	TRBJ2-3	few	CARSSPGLAGGPVRTDTQYF	TGTGCCAGAAGCTCCCCGGGACTAGCGGGGGGGCCAGTTAGAACAGATACGCAGTATTTT
14	-	TRBV6-5	TRBJ1-3	-	CASLTANSGNTIYF	TGTGCCAGTCTTACAGCAAACTCTGGAAACACCATATATTTT
15	-	TRBV3-1/TRBV3-2	TRBJ1-6	-	CASSHGGAPNSPLHF	TGTGCCAGCAGCCATGGGGGGGCACCTAATTCACCCCTCCACTTT
15	TRBD1	TRBV4-2	TRBJ1-1	-	CASSFRQGWNTEAFF	TGTGCCAGCAGCTTTCGACAGGGGTGGAACACTGAAGCTTTCTTT
17	TRBD1	TRBV19	TRBJ1-2	-	CATLPGTGNYGLSGYTF	TGTGCCACCTTGCCCGGGACAGGGAATTATGGGCTGAGTGGCTACACCTTC
17	-	TRBV19	TRBJ1-5	few	CASSRIDMINSNQPQHF	TGTGCCAGCAGCAGGATTGACATGATCAATAGCAATCAGCCCCAGCATTTT
18	-	TRBV5-4	TRBJ2-3	-	CASSFFRDFPLGTDTQYF	TGTGCCAGCAGCTTTTTTCGAGACTTCCCACTAGGCACAGATACGCAGTATTTT
14	-	TRBV10-3	TRBJ2-7	-	CAISEPDRTYEQYF	TGTGCCATCAGTGAGCCGGACAGAACCTACGAGCAGTACTTC
14	-	TRBV3-1/TRBV3-2	TRBJ1-2	-	CASSQEWAGGGYTF	TGTGCCAGCAGCCAAGAGTGGGCCGGAGGAGGCTACACCTTC
17	-	TRBV5-4	TRBJ2-5	-	CASSIQPQLGLQETQYF	TGTGCCAGCAGCATACAACCCCAACTGGGACTTCAAGAGACCCAGTACTTC
12	-	TRBV4-1	TRBJ1-4	-	CASSQIAEKLFF	TGCGCCAGCAGCCAAATCGCGGAAAAACTGTTTTTT
16	TRBD2	TRBV6-1	TRBJ2-1	-	CASSEGPSGLYNEQFF	TGTGCCAGCAGTGAGGGACCTAGCGGCCTTTACAATGAGCAGTTCTTC
12	-	TRBV11-2	TRBJ1-1	few	CASSGQAGEAFF	TGTGCCAGCAGCGGTCAGGCCGGTGAAGCTTTCTTT
15	-	TRBV6-6	TRBJ2-1	-	CASSYGGGQGNEQFF	TGTGCCAGCAGTTACGGGGGGGGGCAGGGCAATGAGCAGTTCTTC
15	TRBD1	TRBV7-2	TRBJ2-7	-	CASSLTGGRSYEQYF	TGTGCCAGCAGCTTGACAGGGGGTAGGTCCTACGAGCAGTACTTC
14	-	TRBV3-1/TRBV3-2	TRBJ1-1	-	CASSQRSGSGEAFF	TGTGCCAGCAGCCAAAGATCAGGTTCAGGTGAAGCTTTCTTT
16	-	TRBV2	TRBJ1-5	-	CASSEWGGVPNQPQHF	TGTGCCAGCAGTGAATGGGGCGGGGTGCCGAATCAGCCCCAGCATTTT
12	-	TRBV27	TRBJ1-1	-	CASSLTGGRAFF	TGTGCCAGCAGTTTGACAGGTGGTAGAGCTTTCTTT
15	-	TRBV5-6	TRBJ2-5	-	CASSLWGTSLETQYF	TGTGCCAGCAGCTTGTGGGGCACGTCTCTCGAGACCCAGTACTTC
15	-	TRBV19	TRBJ1-5	-	CASSMQGGSNQPQHF	TGTGCCAGTAGTATGCAGGGTGGTAGCAATCAGCCCCAGCATTTT
15	-	TRBV25-1	TRBJ1-6	-	CASSELGAENSPLHF	TGTGCCAGCAGTGAATTAGGAGCAGAAAATTCACCCCTCCACTTT
14	-	TRBV2	TRBJ1-6	few	CASSGASYNSPLHF	TGTGCCAGCAGTGGGGCCTCCTATAATTCACCCCTCCACTTT
17	TRBD1	TRBV29-1	TRBJ2-6	-	CSVNDRGRSYGANVLTF	TGCAGCGTTAACGACAGGGGGCGAAGTTACGGGGCCAACGTCCTGACTTTC
15	TRBD1	TRBV5-1	TRBJ2-7	-	CASRFLDRVAYEQYF	TGCGCCAGCAGATTCTTGGACAGGGTGGCCTACGAGCAGTACTTC
15	-	TRBV18	TRBJ2-7	-	CASSTAMTGGGEQYF	TGTGCCAGCTCAACGGCGATGACAGGAGGAGGCGAGCAGTACTTC
13	-	TRBV18	TRBJ1-1	-	CASSLNSGTEAFF	TGTGCCAGCTCACTCAATAGCGGCACTGAAGCTTTCTTT
15	TRBD1	TRBV7-2	TRBJ2-2	-	CASRRQGAGTGELFF	TGTGCCAGCAGGCGACAGGGGGCAGGAACCGGGGAGCTGTTTTTT